The 27 T cell receptor beta chains presented below share a single source sample, sequenced in a study of blood T cell repertoires in COVID-19. Measured with immunoSEQ multiplex PCR; TCRdb has only the in-frame clones, and not every one. The sample has fewer than 350,000 clones, around 85% seen once. Sequenced sample: PBMCs or T cells enriched from blood (not recorded which). Source of these receptors: a woman aged 40 to 49 who had recovered from COVID-19.

V gene TRBV19 combines with J gene TRBJ2-1, with D hard to call. The CDR3 is made up of 11 amino acids. Trimming stripped 9 bases from V and 7 bases from J, with 10 bases between. The germline V gene encodes CDR1 LNHDA and CDR2 SQIVND (reference sequence). The CDR3 region is CASLGRNEQFF. The CDR3 DNA follows: TGTGCCAGCCTCGGCAGGAATGAGCAGTTCTTC.

This chain uses TRBV27 with TRBJ2-5; TRBD1 matches at 8 bases. The V and J ends lost 8 bases and 4 bases, in that order; junction bases with no gene match: 9. This CDR3 has 14 amino acids. The germline V gene encodes CDR1 MNHEY and CDR2 SMNVEV (reference sequence). The CDR3 here is CASRVGQGAETQYF. The CDR3 bases are TGTGCCAGCCGGGTGGGGCAGGGGGCAGAGACCCAGTACTTC.

CDR3 sequence: CASSLSSGRYEQYF. The CDR3 DNA follows: TGCGCCAGCAGCTTGTCTAGCGGGAGGTACGAGCAGTACTTC. The chain joins TRBV5-1 to TRBJ2-7, with TRBD2 identical over 11 bases. Germline lookup yields CDR1 SGHRS and CDR2 YFSETQ. Unmatched junction bases numbered 1, after V lost 1 base and J lost 4 bases. This CDR3 comprises 14 residues.

The chain joins TRBV7-9 to TRBJ2-1, with D possibly matching TRBD1 (6 bases). This CDR3 has 13 residues. Trimming took 2 bases from V and 7 from J, leaving 9 bases between them. CDR1 is SEHNR and CDR2 is FQNEAQ in the germline V gene (reference sequence). CDR3 nucleotide sequence: TGTGCCAGCAGCTTACAGGGGCTGAATGAGCAGTTCTTC. Amino acid sequence: CASSLQGLNEQFF. The full variable domain, with the rest looked up from reference TRBV7-9 and TRBJ2-1, is DTGVSQNPRHKITKRGQNVTFRCDPISEHNRLYWYRQTLGQGPEFLTYFQNEAQLEKSRLLSDRFSAERPKGSFSTLEIQRTEQGDSAMYLCASSLQGLNEQFFGPGTRLTVL.

The chain combines TRBV6-6 with TRBJ1-3; no firm D call. Germline assignment: CDR1 MNHNY and CDR2 SVGAGI (reference sequence). The CDR3 loop spans 16 amino acids. Trimming pared 0 bases from V and 0 bases from J, leaving 9 bases between. The CDR3 DNA is TGTGCCAGCAGTTACTCGATGGCCGCCTCTGGAAACACCATATATTTT. Amino acids: CASSYSMAASGNTIYF.

With respect to this clone: Other DNA variants within this sample encode the same CDR3. The chain joins TRBV7-2 to TRBJ2-3; perhaps TRBD1 as D (5 bases). Trimming took 3 bases from V and 1 from J, leaving 5 bases between them. Germline values: CDR1 SGHTA, CDR2 FQGNSA. CDR3 length: 13 amino acids. The CDR3 region has the DNA TGTGCCAGCAGCTTGGGGCGCACAGATACGCAGTATTTT. The encoded protein is CASSLGRTDTQYF. Looking up the rest from reference TRBV7-2 and TRBJ2-3 gives the full variable domain: GAGVSQSPSNKVTEKGKDVELRCDPISGHTALYWYRQSLGQGLEFLIYFQGNSAPDKSGLPSDRFSAERTGGSVSTLTIQRTQQEDSAVYLCASSLGRTDTQYFGPGTRLTVL.

The chain links TRBV19 to TRBJ1-5, with TRBD1 identical over 12 bases. V was clipped by 5 bases and J by 3 bases; unmatched bases: 5. The V gene's germline CDR1 is LNHDA and CDR2 SQIVND (reference sequence). This CDR3 has 16 residues. In DNA, the CDR3 is TGTGCCAGTAGTTCCCCGGGACAGGGGGCCAATCAGCCCCAGCATTTT. It specifies CASSSPGQGANQPQHF.

V and J are TRBV7-2 and TRBJ1-1, with D hard to call. Germline lookup yields CDR1 SGHTA and CDR2 FQGNSA. Trimming pared 2 bases from V and 1 base from J, leaving 11 bases between. CDR3 length: 15 amino acids. In DNA, the CDR3 is TGTGCCAGCAGCTTAAGGCCAGACTCGAACACTGAAGCTTTCTTT. Translating it yields CASSLRPDSNTEAFF.

V usage is TRBV19 and J usage is TRBJ2-2; a possible D gene is TRBD2 (7 bases). The CDR3 spans 15 residues. V gave up 2 bases and J gave up 3 bases, with 10 bases separating them. The germline gives CDR1 LNHDA, CDR2 SQIVND (reference sequence). The CDR3: CASSILGGDTGELFF. The CDR3 region has the DNA TGTGCCAGTAGTATACTAGGGGGGGACACCGGGGAGCTGTTTTTT.

The rearrangement links TRBV27 to TRBJ2-7, with a tentative D call TRBD2 (5 bases). Germline CDR1 is MNHEY and CDR2 is SMNVEV (reference sequence). CDR3 length: 12 residues. Between the trimmed V and J ends, which lost 6 bases and 4 bases, there was a span of 10 bases. CDR3 coding DNA: TGTGCCAGCAGCTTGGACTCATACGAGCAGTACTTC. It translates to CASSLDSYEQYF.

V gene TRBV6-6 combines with J gene TRBJ2-7; D may be TRBD2 (5 bases). Trimming took off 8 bases at V and 12 bases at J, with 14 bases between the two ends. There are 10 residues in the CDR3. The V gene's germline CDR1 is MNHNY and CDR2 SVGAGI (reference sequence). The CDR3 loop is CASEAGDRYF. In nucleotides, the CDR3 is TGTGCCAGCGAGGCGGGCGACCGGTACTTC.

This chain links TRBV27 with TRBJ2-5, with a possible D match to TRBD2 (7 bases). V was trimmed by 0 bases and J by 1 base, leaving 9 bases between them. The CDR3 consists of 15 residues. Germline values: CDR1 MNHEY, CDR2 SMNVEV (reference sequence). The CDR3 nucleotides read TGTGCCAGCAGTTTATCGAGGGGGGGCCAAGAGACCCAGTACTTC. This sequence encodes CASSLSRGGQETQYF.

This clone showed up just once. The V and J genes are TRBV6-6 and TRBJ2-7; a possible D gene is TRBD2 (6 bases). Germline V gene lookup returns CDR1 MNHNY and CDR2 SVGAGI (reference sequence). V was clipped by 5 bases and J by 3 bases, with 20 bases between them. This CDR3 comprises 16 residues. The CDR3 DNA is TGTGCCAGCAGTCTCCTGGGACTGAGAGAGGGCTACGAGCAGTACTTC. As protein: CASSLLGLREGYEQYF.

CDR3 sequence (DNA): TGTGCCAGCAAGAGAGGACTAGCGGACTCAAATGAGCAGTTCTTC. Protein product: CASKRGLADSNEQFF. J is TRBJ2-1 and V is TRBV6-5; TRBD2 agrees at 10 bases. Losses at the gene ends were 7 bases for V and 7 bases for J; bases not matched to a gene: 10. Germline values: CDR1 MNHEY, CDR2 SVGAGI. The CDR3 covers 15 residues.

The chain is built from TRBV7-8 and TRBJ1-2; TRBD1 aligns across 8 bases. CDR3 size: 13 residues. With 5 bases clipped from V and 8 bases from J, the junction kept 7 bases outside the gene matches. Per the germline V gene, CDR1 is SGHVS and CDR2 is FQNEAQ. The CDR3 is CASSTEDRVGYTF. The DNA for the CDR3 is TGTGCCAGCAGCACCGAGGACAGGGTCGGCTACACCTTC.

The chain carries TRBV5-1 and TRBJ2-2; TRBD2 might be the D (5 bases). With 4 bases removed from V and 8 bases from J, the gap between germline ends came to 12 bases. This CDR3 region has 13 residues. Germline V gene sequence: CDR1 SGHRS, CDR2 YFSETQ. The CDR3 DNA reads TGCGCCAGCAGCGGACTCTTGGGAGGGGAGCTGTTTTTT. Its translation: CASSGLLGGELFF.

V and J are TRBV5-1 and TRBJ1-1; D gene ambiguous. The CDR3 has 13 amino acids. The V end was cut by 3 bases, the J end by 1 base, with 7 bases between. Germline V gene sequence: CDR1 SGHRS, CDR2 YFSETQ. CDR3 residues: CASSSPPNTEAFF. CDR3 coding DNA: TGCGCCAGCAGCTCCCCTCCGAACACTGAAGCTTTCTTT.

The chain recombines TRBV7-3 with TRBJ2-7; TRBD2 is a possible D gene (6 bases). V was pared by 3 bases and J by 7 bases, with 13 bases between. CDR1 SGHTA and CDR2 FQGTGA come from the germline V gene. The length of the CDR3 is 13 residues. The DNA of the CDR3 is TGTGCCAGCAGCTTGGGCAAGGGGAGGGAGCAGTACTTC. Protein: CASSLGKGREQYF.

This clone occurred once. V and J are TRBV30 and TRBJ2-3, with 9 positions matching TRBD2. Germline CDR1 GTSNPN, CDR2 SVGIG (reference sequence). The CDR3 length is 17 residues. The J segment lost 2 bases and the V segment lost 0 bases, leaving 9 bases of the junction unmatched. The DNA of the CDR3 is TGTGCCTGGAGTGTTCCGGGTCTAGCGGGAACCACAGATACGCAGTATTTT. This codes for CAWSVPGLAGTTDTQYF.

This clone was picked up a small number of times. The chain links TRBV15 to TRBJ1-3; possibly TRBD1 for D (5 bases). Germline CDR1 reads LNHNV; CDR2 reads YYDKDF (reference sequence). The CDR3 contains 15 residues. Trimming took 5 bases from V and 0 from J, leaving 11 bases between them. The CDR3 here is CATSPTGFSGNTIYF. The CDR3 DNA is TGTGCCACCAGCCCTACAGGCTTCTCTGGAAACACCATATATTTT.

The chain uses TRBV28 and TRBJ2-1; 9 bases are shared with TRBD2. Germline V gene sequence: CDR1 MDHEN, CDR2 SYDVKM. Losses at the gene ends were 4 bases for V and 4 bases for J; bases not matched to a gene: 11. CDR3 length: 17 residues. The CDR3 DNA reads TGTGCCAGCAGTTCCATTTTTAGCGGGAGTGTTTACAATGAGCAGTTCTTC. As protein: CASSSIFSGSVYNEQFF.

The rearrangement uses TRBV12-3 or TRBV12-4 and TRBJ2-7, with D possibly being TRBD1 (6 bases). The CDR3 has 13 residues. Trimming removed 6 bases from V and 7 bases from J, with 16 bases in between. CDR3 sequence (DNA): TGTGCCAGCAGCCAGAGGGGGTCTTTGGAGCAGTACTTC. Residues: CASSQRGSLEQYF.

The rearrangement uses TRBV19 and TRBJ1-5, with D unresolved. CDR1 LNHDA and CDR2 SQIVND come from the germline V gene (reference sequence). The CDR3 loop spans 13 amino acids. The ends were cut back, 3 bases at V and 0 bases at J, with 3 bases in the middle. CDR3 loop: CASSISSNQPQHF. The CDR3 nucleotides are TGTGCCAGTAGTATTAGTAGCAATCAGCCCCAGCATTTT.

V and J are TRBV9 and TRBJ2-3; no clear D. The CDR3 covers 12 residues. The V and J ends lost 2 bases and 2 bases respectively, with 3 bases between them. The germline gives CDR1 SGDLS, CDR2 YYNGEE. CDR3 in DNA: TGTGCCAGCAGCGTCGTCACAGATACGCAGTATTTT. Residues: CASSVVTDTQYF.

This clone was counted a single time. The chain recombines TRBV27 with TRBJ2-6; 8 nucleotides agree with TRBD2. J lost 0 bases, V lost 7 bases, and 8 bases had no gene match. CDR1 and CDR2 from the germline V gene are MNHEY and SMNVEV (reference sequence). The CDR3 sequence is 17 residues long. CDR3 coding DNA: TGTGCCAGCATGGGGCGGGAGGCTTACTCTGGGGCCAACGTCCTGACTTTC. It translates to CASMGREAYSGANVLTF.

This clone was detected only once. The chain couples TRBV28 to TRBJ1-2; weak D call: TRBD1 (5 bases). Germline V gene lookup returns CDR1 MDHEN and CDR2 SYDVKM. The V end was cut by 2 bases, the J end by 8 bases, with 21 bases between. The CDR3 loop spans 16 amino acids. The CDR3 bases are TGTGCCAGCAGTTTAAGTTTGACGGGCAGGGAGGGAGGCTACACCTTC. As protein: CASSLSLTGREGGYTF.

The chain combines TRBV28 with TRBJ2-1, with 7 nucleotides matching TRBD2. The germline V gene has CDR1 MDHEN and CDR2 SYDVKM. The CDR3 is 16 amino acids. V lost 6 bases to trimming and J lost 1 base; unmatched junction nucleotides: 9. CDR3: CASSRPGLPSYNEQFF. The CDR3 nucleotides read TGTGCCAGCAGCCGCCCGGGACTACCTTCCTACAATGAGCAGTTCTTC.